The 28 T cell receptor beta chains below were found in one sample sequenced in a study of regulatory dendritic cells for organ transplantation. Libraries were prepared by immunoSEQ multiplex PCR; TCRdb keeps only in-frame clonotypes and omits some of them. The sample lists over 8,000 clones; around 80% were seen once. No antigen has been assigned to these receptors. Sorted subsets were CFSE-labeled and cultured four to six days with allogeneic dendritic cells. The source material was memory CD4+ T cells from blood cultured with dendritic cells. Subset specified: CD45RO+ memory T cells. These receptors originate from a human donor in good health.

The V call is TRBV7-2, the J call TRBJ2-3, with D maybe TRBD2 (5 bases). The CDR3 spans 15 residues. Trimming took off 4 bases at V and 4 bases at J, with 15 bases between the two ends. Germline CDR1 is SGHTA and CDR2 is FQGNSA. In nucleotides, the CDR3 is TGTGCCAGCAGCTCCTACCCTCGTAGCGCAGATACGCAGTATTTT. Translating it yields CASSSYPRSADTQYF.

The chain joins TRBV6-5 to TRBJ1-2, with 8 positions matching TRBD1. Germline lookup yields CDR1 MNHEY and CDR2 SVGAGI. J was trimmed by 7 bases and V by 2 bases; bases with no gene match: 3. The CDR3 is 13 amino acids. This CDR3 reads CASSYQGALGYTF. The CDR3 region has the DNA TGTGCCAGCAGTTACCAGGGGGCTCTTGGCTACACCTTC.

The CDR3 sequence is CASREYRGTEAFF. The CDR3 DNA sequence: TGCGCCAGCAGGGAATATCGAGGAACTGAAGCTTTCTTT. The chain recombines TRBV10-1 with TRBJ1-1, with D unresolved. This CDR3 contains 13 residues. Deletions cut 6 bases from V and 5 bases from J, with 13 bases between. The germline CDR1 and CDR2 sequences are WNHNN and SYGVQD (reference sequence).

The J gene is TRBJ1-2, the V gene TRBV4-3; weak D call: TRBD1 (6 bases). Germline values: CDR1 LGHNA, CDR2 YSLEER. V shed 4 bases and J shed 0 bases, with 9 bases lying between them. This CDR3 spans 14 amino acids. The CDR3: CASSPGQPNYGYTF. CDR3 DNA sequence: TGCGCCAGCAGCCCCGGACAGCCTAACTATGGCTACACCTTC.

The J gene is TRBJ1-3, the V gene TRBV9; no clear D gene. CDR1 SGDLS and CDR2 YYNGEE come from the germline V gene. V was clipped by 2 bases and J by 0 bases, with 9 bases between them. The CDR3 totals 15 residues. The CDR3 loop is CASSVGVPSGNTIYF. The CDR3 DNA is TGTGCCAGCAGCGTGGGTGTGCCCTCTGGAAACACCATATATTTT.

The chain carries TRBV2 and TRBJ2-5, with 10 positions matching TRBD2. Germline CDR1 reads SNHLY; CDR2 reads FYNNEI. The V and J ends lost 3 bases and 4 bases, in that order; junction bases with no gene match: 8. This CDR3 has 16 residues. CDR3 DNA sequence: TGTGCCAGCAGTGACCCTAGCGGGGGCCCCCGAGAGACCCAGTACTTC. Protein product: CASSDPSGGPRETQYF.

This rearrangement joins TRBV6-1 to TRBJ1-1; possible D gene TRBD1, 6 bases. The CDR3 is 16 residues long. Trimming shortened V by 2 bases and J by 4 bases, and 17 bases separated the two germline ends. Germline CDR1 is MNHNS and CDR2 is SASEGT. Here the CDR3 DNA reads TGTGCCAGCAGTGAATCGAGGTGGGGGGCCTCCACTGAAGCTTTCTTT. This encodes CASSESRWGASTEAFF.

This clone has only one observation. The rearrangement joins TRBV21-1 to TRBJ1-5. TRBV21-1 is given as a pseudogene. The CDR3 is 15 amino acids. The CDR3 nucleotides read TGTGCCAGCAGCAAAGAGGGGAAGGGGAGAAAGCCCCAGCATTTT. Its translation is CASSKEGKGRKPQHF.

V and J are TRBV9 and TRBJ2-2; D unresolved. The V end lost 4 bases, the J end lost 7 bases, and 8 bases lay between the germline ends. The CDR3 totals 12 residues. From germline, CDR1 is SGDLS and CDR2 YYNGEE. The CDR3 DNA sequence: TGTGCCAGCAGCCCAAACTTCGGGGAGCTGTTTTTT. This codes for CASSPNFGELFF.

The chain combines TRBV19 with TRBJ1-4, with a weak D call TRBD1 (5 bases). The CDR3 runs 16 residues. V was clipped by 2 bases and J by 7 bases, with 17 bases between them. Per the germline V gene, CDR1 is LNHDA and CDR2 is SQIVND (reference sequence). The CDR3 is CASSITPGSGGEKLFF. The CDR3 coding sequence is TGTGCCAGTAGTATAACACCGGGATCTGGGGGTGAAAAACTGTTTTTT.

The chain couples TRBV7-2 to TRBJ2-7; D not certain. The V and J ends lost 5 bases and 7 bases respectively, with 9 bases between them. The CDR3 length is 11 residues. Germline CDR1 SGHTA, CDR2 FQGNSA. DNA for the CDR3: TGTGCCAGCAGCAACCGGTGGGAGCAGTACTTC. This gives the protein CASSNRWEQYF.

V usage is TRBV27 and J usage is TRBJ2-5, with D possibly being TRBD2 (5 bases). Germline CDR1 is MNHEY and CDR2 is SMNVEV (reference sequence). With 0 bases removed from V and 2 bases from J, the gap between germline ends came to 10 bases. The CDR3 runs to 15 residues. CDR3 sequence reads: CASSLSRGQQETQYF. The CDR3 DNA reads as TGTGCCAGCAGTTTATCACGGGGTCAGCAAGAGACCCAGTACTTC.

The chain uses TRBV6-4 and TRBJ1-5, with a tentative D call TRBD1 (5 bases). This CDR3 contains 15 residues. V gave up 0 bases and J gave up 6 bases, with 12 bases separating them. Germline CDR1 MRHNA, CDR2 SNTAGT. The DNA of the CDR3 is TGTGCCAGCAGTGACTCGGGCAGGGCCACTCAGCCCCAGCATTTT. Translated: CASSDSGRATQPQHF.

V gene TRBV19 combines with J gene TRBJ1-5; possibly TRBD1 for D (6 bases). The germline V gene encodes CDR1 LNHDA and CDR2 SQIVND (reference sequence). The V and J ends lost 9 bases and 0 bases respectively, with 18 bases between them. The CDR3 extends over 16 amino acids. The CDR3, as DNA: TGTGCCAGCAACCCCTGGGGGCAGGTTAGCAATCAGCCCCAGCATTTT. Translation gives CASNPWGQVSNQPQHF.

The chain joins TRBV11-2 to TRBJ1-2; D is possibly TRBD1 (6 bases). The CDR3 is made up of 14 amino acids. Germline V gene sequence: CDR1 SGHAT, CDR2 FQNNGV. Trimming took 1 base from V and 7 from J, leaving 13 bases between them. The CDR3 sequence: CASSLVATGPGYTF. Written as DNA, the CDR3 is TGTGCCAGCAGCTTAGTAGCTACAGGGCCTGGCTACACCTTC.

This clone has a single count. The chain is built from TRBV9 and TRBJ2-2; D uncertain. Germline V gene data show CDR1 as SGDLS and CDR2 as YYNGEE. The CDR3 extends over 15 amino acids. V shed 3 bases and J shed 1 base, with 10 bases lying between them. CDR3 nucleotides: TGTGCCAGCAGCGAGGTGCCAGGGAACACCGGGGAGCTGTTTTTT. Protein sequence: CASSEVPGNTGELFF.

The CDR3 is CASSLQRGELFF. The CDR3, as DNA: TGCGCCAGCAGCCTCCAGAGGGGGGAGCTGTTTTTT. V usage is TRBV4-3 and J usage is TRBJ2-2; D remains ambiguous. V was trimmed by 4 bases and J by 8 bases, leaving 8 bases between them. The germline V gene encodes CDR1 LGHNA and CDR2 YSLEER. This CDR3 spans 12 amino acids.

The V call is TRBV2, the J call TRBJ1-5; a weak D match, TRBD1 (6 bases). V lost 4 bases to trimming and J lost 11 bases, with 21 bases between them. The CDR3 consists of 15 residues. Per germline, CDR1 SNHLY and CDR2 FYNNEI. The CDR3 DNA follows: TGTGCCAGCAGTGTACAGGGTGGGGCCCCTAGGGCCCAGCATTTT. Its translation is CASSVQGGAPRAQHF.

The chain couples TRBV30 to TRBJ2-7; 8 nucleotides agree with TRBD2. The V segment lost 0 bases and the J segment 5 bases; nucleotides outside the gene matches: 3. This CDR3 spans 13 amino acids. Germline V gene sequence: CDR1 GTSNPN, CDR2 SVGIG (reference sequence). The CDR3 sequence is CAWSVTGGDEQYF. The CDR3 DNA reads as TGTGCCTGGAGTGTGACGGGAGGGGACGAGCAGTACTTC.

This clone came up a few times. This sequence joins TRBV5-1 and TRBJ2-7, with 9 positions matching TRBD2. The CDR3 runs 16 residues. Unmatched junction bases numbered 6, after V lost 2 bases and J lost 0 bases. Germline CDR1 SGHRS, CDR2 YFSETQ. The DNA of the CDR3 is TGCGCCAGCAGCTTAGATAGACTAGCGGACTCCTACGAGCAGTACTTC. It codes for CASSLDRLADSYEQYF.

In this sample, this clone turned up a few times. This chain connects TRBV19 to TRBJ1-2; weak D call: TRBD1 (5 bases). Trimming removed 7 bases at V and 5 bases at J, with 11 bases between. The CDR3 runs to 12 residues. Germline assignment: CDR1 LNHDA and CDR2 SQIVND (reference sequence). CDR3 nucleotides: TGTGCCAGTAACCTGGGGCGTTATGGCTACACCTTC. It specifies CASNLGRYGYTF.

The genes are TRBV19 and TRBJ2-6; 8 positions agree with TRBD1. The V gene end was trimmed by 2 bases and the J gene end by 0 bases; junction bases not matched to a gene: 6. The CDR3 sequence is 18 residues long. Germline CDR1 reads LNHDA; CDR2 reads SQIVND (reference sequence). DNA for the CDR3: TGTGCCAGTAGTATACAGGGGGCTTACTACTCTGGGGCCAACGTCCTGACTTTC. Its translation is CASSIQGAYYSGANVLTF.

The CDR3 spells CASRTEGIGGDEQFF. DNA of the CDR3: TGTGCCAGCAGAACAGAGGGTATAGGGGGCGATGAGCAGTTCTTC. This chain links TRBV25-1 with TRBJ2-1, with 7 bases identical to TRBD1. Germline values: CDR1 MGHDK, CDR2 SYGVNS. Trimming took 6 bases from V and 8 from J; bases not matched to a gene: 13. This CDR3 region has 15 residues. The complete variable domain, with remaining parts taken from reference TRBV25-1 and TRBJ2-1, reads EADIYQTPRYLVIGTGKKITLECSQTMGHDKMYWYQQDPGMELHLIHYSYGVNSTEKGDLSSESTVSRIRTEHFPLTLESARPSHTSQYLCASRTEGIGGDEQFFGPGTRLTVL.

V and J are TRBV27 and TRBJ2-3; D not resolved. This CDR3 is built from 15 residues. CDR1 is MNHEY and CDR2 is SMNVEV in the germline V gene (reference sequence). Trimming stripped 6 bases from V and 5 bases from J, with 18 bases between. CDR3 sequence (DNA): TGTGCCAGCAGACCACTCCTCAGCGTGTTAGATACGCAGTATTTT. Its translation is CASRPLLSVLDTQYF.

V and J are TRBV18 and TRBJ2-3, with D possibly called TRBD1 or TRBD2 (5 bases each). The V end lost 6 bases, the J end lost 4 bases, and 14 bases lay between the germline ends. Germline V gene lookup returns CDR1 KGHSH and CDR2 LQKENI. This CDR3 has 14 residues. This chain's CDR3 is CASSPVRGSDTQYF. The DNA for the CDR3 is TGTGCCAGCTCCCCAGTCCGGGGCTCAGATACGCAGTATTTT.

This clone came up a few times. The chain joins TRBV28 to TRBJ2-7; 7 bases align to TRBD2. CDR3 length: 14 amino acids. The junction had 9 bases not matched to a gene; V was cut back by 8 bases and J by 2 bases. Germline CDR1 and CDR2: MDHEN and SYDVKM. The CDR3: CASVSSGLTYEQYF. CDR3 bases: TGTGCCAGCGTATCCTCGGGACTAACCTACGAGCAGTACTTC. Together with reference TRBV28 and TRBJ2-7, the CDR3 gives the full variable domain: DVKVTQSSRYLVKRTGEKVFLECVQDMDHENMFWYRQDPGLGLRLIYFSYDVKMKEKGDIPEGYSVSREKKERFSLILESASTNQTSMYLCASVSSGLTYEQYFGPGTRLTVT.

V and J are TRBV28 and TRBJ1-1; D might be TRBD1 (6 bases). CDR3 length: 13 amino acids. CDR1 and CDR2 from the germline V gene are MDHEN and SYDVKM. V dropped 1 base and J dropped 12 bases, with 15 bases sitting between them. The CDR3 sequence is CASSLSAGEKTFF. In DNA form, the CDR3 reads TGTGCCAGCAGTTTATCGGCAGGGGAGAAAACTTTCTTT. The variable domain in full, with the rest retrieved from reference TRBV28 and TRBJ1-1, is DVKVTQSSRYLVKRTGEKVFLECVQDMDHENMFWYRQDPGLGLRLIYFSYDVKMKEKGDIPEGYSVSREKKERFSLILESASTNQTSMYLCASSLSAGEKTFFGQGTRLTVV.

The J gene is TRBJ2-1, the V gene TRBV30, with D hard to call. V lost 1 base and J lost 6, with 22 bases in between. This CDR3 spans 17 amino acids. CDR1 and CDR2 (germline): GTSNPN, SVGIG (reference sequence). CDR3 nucleotide sequence: TGTGCCTGGAGTGGAGTCCGGACCTTTCGTGGTAGCAATGAGCAGTTCTTC. Translating gives CAWSGVRTFRGSNEQFF. Based on the CDR3 plus reference TRBV30 and TRBJ2-1, the full variable domain is SQTIHQWPATLVQPVGSPLSLECTVEGTSNPNLYWYRQAAGRGLQLLFYSVGIGQISSEVPQNLSASRPQDRQFILSSKKLLLSDSGFYLCAWSGVRTFRGSNEQFFGPGTRLTVL.